The subject of this entry is one T cell receptor (beta chain). Its antigen is unknown. This sample is part of a study of T cells in localized non-small cell lung cancer. The J segment lost 1 base and the V segment lost 10 bases, leaving 9 bases of the junction unmatched. This CDR3 is built from 14 residues. Germline CDR1 and CDR2: SGHRS and YFSETQ. The protocol was immunoSEQ multiplex PCR, while the TCRdb copy is restricted to in-frame clones and leaves out a portion. The sample lists about 46,000 clones; 81% were seen once. Study-level results: With higher T cell density in blood came longer overall survival. Appearance in adjacent lung was seen for a median approximately 59 of the top 100 tumor clones.

The sequence was obtained from a man aged 40-75 years with stage III lung adenocarcinoma. Source: peripheral blood mononuclear cells, taken before any cancer treatment. The chain uses TRBV5-1 and TRBJ2-3; 7 nucleotides line up with TRBD1. CDR3 sequence reads: CAGRQGSGTDTQYF. CDR3 sequence (DNA): TGCGCCGGCCGACAGGGTAGTGGCACAGATACGCAGTATTTT. Full variable domain (rest looked up from reference TRBV5-1 and TRBJ2-3): KAGVTQTPRYLIKTRGQQVTLSCSPISGHRSVSWYQQTPGQGLQFLFEYFSETQRNKGNFPGRFSGRQFSNSRSEMNVSTLELGDSALYLCAGRQGSGTDTQYFGPGTRLTVL.